The 12 T cell receptor beta chains presented below share a single source sample, sequenced in a study of T cells in Graves' hyperthyroidism and ophthalmopathy. Researchers took RNA transcripts and amplified the TCR beta CDR3 regions from them. Initially, a first-round RT-PCR of the TCR CDR3 employed the HTBI primer set. One entry per CDR3 protein results from TCRdb running MiXCR on the multiplex PCR reads. Of about 840,000 distinct CDR3 sequences in the sample, over 35% were seen once. The specimen was blood. Receptor source: a young man with Graves' hyperthyroidism.

There are a few counts of this clonotype. V and J are TRBV5-6 and TRBJ2-2; TRBD1 aligns across 8 bases. V gave up 0 bases and J gave up 6 bases; unmatched junction bases: 1. CDR3 length equals 14 residues. Per germline, CDR1 SGHDT and CDR2 YYEEEE. CDR3 loop: CASSLADRAGELFF. In DNA, the CDR3 is TGTGCCAGCAGCTTGGCGGACAGGGCCGGGGAGCTGTTTTTT.

The chain joins TRBV19 to TRBJ1-6; D not resolved. The V gene lost 4 bases and the J gene lost 9 bases, with 10 bases spanning the gap. The CDR3 consists of 13 residues. Germline values: CDR1 LNHDA, CDR2 SQIVND (reference sequence). The chain's CDR3 is CASSTHGSSPLHF. CDR3 coding DNA: TGTGCCAGTAGTACCCACGGAAGTTCACCCCTCCACTTT.

This clonotype was counted many times. This chain joins TRBV10-3 and TRBJ2-5; perhaps TRBD2 as D (5 bases). The length of the CDR3 is 13 residues. V lost 0 bases, J lost 3 bases, and 5 bases lay in between. In germline, CDR1 is ENHRY, CDR2 SYGVKD. The CDR3 DNA is TGTGCCATCAGTGAGTCGGGAGAAGAGACCCAGTACTTC. Translated, it gives CAISESGEETQYF.

This clonotype was detected many times. This chain uses TRBV29-1 with TRBJ1-5; TRBD1 is a possible D gene (6 bases). V lost 5 bases and J 0 bases, leaving 8 bases between the germline ends. CDR1 is SQVTM and CDR2 is ANQGSEA in the germline V gene. This CDR3 region has 13 residues. The CDR3 spells CSVSDSSNQPQHF. Written as DNA, the CDR3 is TGCAGCGTTTCGGACAGTAGCAATCAGCCCCAGCATTTT.

About this clonotype: A read error is possible here, since a much larger clone lies one base away. The chain carries TRBV5-8 and TRBJ1-5; D unresolved. This CDR3 contains 11 residues. The germline gives CDR1 SGHTS, CDR2 YDEGEE. The V end lost 0 bases, the J end lost 6 bases, and 1 base lay between the germline ends. The CDR3 coding sequence is TGTGCCAGCAGCTTGGTTCAGCCCCAGCATTTT. Protein product: CASSLVQPQHF.

This clonotype came up many times. The chain combines TRBV24-1 with TRBJ2-5; D remains unclear. The CDR3 is 14 amino acids. CDR1 and CDR2 (germline): KGHDR, SFDVKD. Trimming cost V 3 bases and J 2 bases, with 9 bases left between them. The CDR3 sequence is CATSDRRTQETQYF. The CDR3 DNA is TGTGCCACCAGTGATAGGCGGACGCAAGAGACCCAGTACTTC.

The J gene is TRBJ1-4, the V gene TRBV2; D is perhaps TRBD1 (5 bases). Germline V gives CDR1 SNHLY, CDR2 FYNNEI. The CDR3 is 14 residues long. V lost 8 bases and J lost 3, with 13 bases in between. CDR3 sequence (DNA): TGTGCCAGCCCCTACGAGGGGTCTAATGAAAAACTGTTTTTT. Its protein is CASPYEGSNEKLFF.

Concerning this clonotype itself: A read error may produce the germline difference seen at one junction end. The chain carries TRBV19 and TRBJ2-5; 12 bases agree with TRBD2. The CDR3 extends over 16 amino acids. Germline V lookup: CDR1 LNHDA, CDR2 SQIVND (reference sequence). The chain's CDR3 is CASSTSGGSTKETQYF. The CDR3 DNA reads as TGCGCCAGCAGCACTAGCGGGGGGTCTACCAAAGAGACCCAGTACTTC. The full variable domain, in which reference TRBV19 and TRBJ2-5 provide the parts outside the CDR3, is DGGITQSPKYLFRKEGQNVTLSCEQNLNHDAMYWYRQDPGQGLRLIYYSQIVNDFQKGDIAEGYSVSREKKESFPLTVTSAQKNPTAFYLCASSTSGGSTKETQYFGPGTRLLVL.

This sequence joins TRBV6-5 and TRBJ1-6, with 10 bases that match TRBD1. Trimming cost V 5 bases and J 10 bases; bases outside gene matches: 8. Germline V CDR1 and CDR2: MNHEY, SVGAGI. CDR3 size: 15 residues. The CDR3 here is CASSRNPGQGSPLHF. DNA of the CDR3: TGTGCCAGCAGTCGGAATCCGGGACAGGGGTCACCCCTCCACTTT.

This clonotype was counted ten times or more. The chain uses TRBV2 and TRBJ1-6; 7 bases line up with TRBD1. CDR1 is SNHLY, CDR2 FYNNEI, per germline. Trimming took 5 bases from V and 7 from J; bases not matched to a gene: 8. CDR3 size: 15 residues. The chain's CDR3 is CASSRGDSQNSPLHF. The CDR3 coding sequence is TGTGCCAGCAGTAGGGGGGACAGTCAAAATTCACCCCTCCACTTT.

The CDR3 nucleotides are TGTGCCAGCGGGACGGGGGGCCTCCAAGAGACCCAGTACTTC. It specifies CASGTGGLQETQYF. V and J are TRBV9 and TRBJ2-5; tentatively, D is TRBD2 (7 bases). Germline CDR1 reads SGDLS; CDR2 reads YYNGEE. V shed 7 bases and J shed 1 base, with 14 bases lying between them. This CDR3 has 14 amino acids.

This clonotype was counted only a few times. This rearrangement joins TRBV12-3 or TRBV12-4 to TRBJ2-2; possibly TRBD1 for D (6 bases). V lost 5 bases to trimming and J lost 2 bases, with 12 bases between them. The CDR3 contains 15 residues. The CDR3 loop is CASSLQGTNTGELFF. In DNA form, the CDR3 reads TGTGCCAGCAGTCTACAGGGCACTAACACCGGGGAGCTGTTTTTT.